This TCR beta chain was sequenced during a study of blood T cell repertoires in COVID-19. Study at large: Samples came from the United States, Italy and Spain, spanning acute and convalescent COVID-19. T cells, B-cell-depleted T cells, or PBMCs provided the cDNA or gDNA that served as material.

Germline CDR1 is MDHEN and CDR2 is SYDVKM. The CDR3 loop spans 16 amino acids. V lost 4 bases to trimming and J lost 5 bases, with 20 bases between them. Per the original methods: By means of reference gene primer amplification, nucleated cell counts were estimated. Libraries were prepared by immunoSEQ multiplex PCR; TCRdb keeps only in-frame clonotypes and omits some of them. The V and J calls and clone size come from that table; D and trimming were worked out from the DNA. The sample has roughly 180,000 clones, around 86% seen once. The chain joins TRBV28 to TRBJ1-1; a possible D gene is TRBD1 (6 bases). The material sequenced was peripheral blood. This receptor was taken from a man aged 55-75 years with acute or convalescent COVID-19. The CDR3 loop reads CASSYHRDRSRTEAFF. The CDR3 DNA follows: TGTGCCAGCAGTTATCACAGGGATCGGTCACGGACTGAAGCTTTCTTT.